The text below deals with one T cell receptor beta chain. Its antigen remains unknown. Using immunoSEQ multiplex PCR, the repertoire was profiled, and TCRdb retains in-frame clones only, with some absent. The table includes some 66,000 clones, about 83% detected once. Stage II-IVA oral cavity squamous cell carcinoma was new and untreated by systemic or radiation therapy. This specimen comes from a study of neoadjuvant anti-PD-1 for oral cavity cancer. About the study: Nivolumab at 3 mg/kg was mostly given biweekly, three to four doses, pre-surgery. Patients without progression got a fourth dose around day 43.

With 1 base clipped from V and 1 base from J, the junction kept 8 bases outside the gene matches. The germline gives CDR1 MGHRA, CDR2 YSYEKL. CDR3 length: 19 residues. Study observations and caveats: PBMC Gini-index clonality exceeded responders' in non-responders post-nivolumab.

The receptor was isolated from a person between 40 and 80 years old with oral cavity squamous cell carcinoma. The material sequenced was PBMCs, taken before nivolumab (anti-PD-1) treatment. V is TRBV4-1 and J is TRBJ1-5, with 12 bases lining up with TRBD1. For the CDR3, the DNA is TGCGCCAGCAGCCAAGGGACGGGACAGGGGGCGAAGAGCAATCAGCCCCAGCATTTT. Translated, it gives CASSQGTGQGAKSNQPQHF.